This T cell receptor (beta chain) was identified during a study of blood T cell repertoires in COVID-19. Across the study: Some COVID-19 samples were acute and others convalescent; all came from the United States, Italy and Spain. Nucleic acid was either cDNA or gDNA, and it came from T cells, B-cell-depleted T cells, or PBMCs.

Authors' methods: For nucleated cells, counts were estimated from reference gene primer amplification. Method: immunoSEQ multiplex PCR; TCRdb's copy keeps in-frame clones and lacks some. The V and J calls and clone size come from that table; D and trimming were worked out from the DNA. The table records 25,000 to 35,000 clones, approximately 81% of them present only once. V lost 4 bases to trimming and J lost 3 bases; unmatched junction nucleotides: 1. The CDR3 covers 14 residues. CDR1 is SNHLY, CDR2 FYNNEI, per germline. The V and J genes are TRBV2 and TRBJ2-5, with 11 positions matching TRBD2. The receptor comes from a woman in her fifties or sixties with acute or convalescent COVID-19. Sample: peripheral blood. The CDR3 DNA reads TGTGCCAGCAGTGTGGGACTAGCGGAAGAGACCCAGTACTTC. It codes for CASSVGLAEETQYF.